This TCR beta chain emerged from a study of shared T cell receptors in the human thymus. Germline V gene lookup returns CDR1 SGHTA and CDR2 FQGNSA. The CDR3 runs to 17 residues. Trimming stripped 5 bases from V and 0 bases from J, with 17 bases between. The protocol was immunoSEQ multiplex PCR, while the TCRdb copy is restricted to in-frame clones and leaves out a portion. The profile shows 700,000 or so clones, around 85% of them singletons. Another study also made use of these data, one on human thymus T cells. That publication notes: Resected material from corrective heart surgery provided the thymus tissue analysed.

This receptor was taken from a girl less than two years old with a congenital heart defect. The chain joins TRBV7-2 to TRBJ2-1; D might be TRBD2 (6 bases). The sequencing input was thymocytes. Here the CDR3 DNA reads TGTGCCAGCAGCCTCCGGGACTCACCCAGCTCCTACAATGAGCAGTTCTTC. Protein sequence: CASSLRDSPSSYNEQFF.